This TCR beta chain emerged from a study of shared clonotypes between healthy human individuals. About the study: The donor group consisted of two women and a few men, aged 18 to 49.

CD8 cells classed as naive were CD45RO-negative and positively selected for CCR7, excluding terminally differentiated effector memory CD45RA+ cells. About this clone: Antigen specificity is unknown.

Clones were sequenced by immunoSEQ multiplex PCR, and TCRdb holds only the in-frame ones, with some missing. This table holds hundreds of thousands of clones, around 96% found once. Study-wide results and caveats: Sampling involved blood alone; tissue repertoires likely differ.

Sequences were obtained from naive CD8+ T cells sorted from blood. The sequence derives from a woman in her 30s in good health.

CDR3 sequence: CASSDREGPGELFF. CDR3 bases: TGTGCCAGCAGTGACAGGGAGGGGCCCGGGGAGCTGTTTTTT. V is TRBV25-1 and J is TRBJ2-2; 7 bases are a match to TRBD2. V lost 3 bases and J lost 6; bases outside the gene matches: 4. The CDR3 covers 14 residues. Germline lookup yields CDR1 MGHDK and CDR2 SYGVNS. Filled out from reference TRBV25-1 and TRBJ2-2, the complete variable domain reads EADIYQTPRYLVIGTGKKITLECSQTMGHDKMYWYQQDPGMELHLIHYSYGVNSTEKGDLSSESTVSRIRTEHFPLTLESARPSHTSQYLCASSDREGPGELFFGEGSRLTVL.